The 26 T cell receptor beta chains listed next were all sequenced from one sample in a study of cytomegalovirus exposure and HLA in healthy donors (TCRdb year 2017). To prepare the library, the immunoSEQ multiplex PCR assay was applied. For the multiplex PCR, a mixture combining 60 forward primers for TCR Vbeta segments and 13 reverse primers for TCR Jbeta segments was used. The table was pulled from immuneACCESS by TCRdb, which kept in-frame rearrangements only. Such tables lose some clones; where checked, under half of the loss comes from unresolved V genes, and the rest has no known cause. The sample table records about 100,000 clones; about 80% of these occur just once. Roughly 4% of the sample is taken by the ten largest. Sequencing input: PBMCs. Receptor source: a man between 35 and 55 years old in good health and CMV-seronegative.

This clone was detected only a few times. The chain recombines TRBV30 with TRBJ1-2, with D maybe TRBD1 (6 bases). The CDR3 has 13 residues. Deletions cut 4 bases from V and 1 base from J, with 10 bases between. CDR1 GTSNPN and CDR2 SVGIG come from the germline V gene (reference sequence). The DNA for the CDR3 is TGTGCCTGGAACGGACAGCTTAACTATGGCTACACCTTC. Translation: CAWNGQLNYGYTF.

CDR3 in amino acids: CASSGVSGVDTGELFF. CDR3 DNA: TGTGCCAGCAGTGGGGTCTCAGGGGTGGACACCGGGGAGCTGTTTTTT. This rearrangement joins TRBV6-6 to TRBJ2-2, with a tentative D call TRBD1 (6 bases). From germline, CDR1 is MNHNY and CDR2 SVGAGI (reference sequence). The CDR3 has 16 amino acids. V was cut by 5 bases and J by 3 bases, with 16 bases left in between.

V gene TRBV5-1 combines with J gene TRBJ2-5; 9 bases fit TRBD2. In germline, CDR1 is SGHRS, CDR2 YFSETQ. The CDR3 contains 13 residues. After removal of 5 bases from V and 1 base from J, the junction contained 0 bases not matched to a gene. CDR3 amino acids: CASRAGGQETQYF. The CDR3 nucleotides are TGCGCCAGCAGAGCGGGGGGCCAAGAGACCCAGTACTTC.

This clone was seen more than once but under ten times. V is TRBV11-2 and J is TRBJ2-7; D gene unclear. Germline CDR1 is SGHAT and CDR2 is FQNNGV. The CDR3 sequence is 13 residues long. Trimming removed 2 bases at V and 4 bases at J, with 9 bases between. CDR3 sequence: CASSLNSRYEQYV. The CDR3 nucleotides are TGTGCCAGCAGCTTAAACAGTAGGTACGAGCAGTACGTC.

This clone was recorded a few times. The rearrangement links TRBV7-8 to TRBJ1-1; the match to TRBD1 covers 7 bases. J lost 4 bases, V lost 6 bases, and 8 bases had no gene match. The CDR3 spans 14 residues. Looked up from germline, CDR1 is SGHVS and CDR2 is FQNEAQ. The CDR3 coding sequence is TGTGCCAGCAGTATACAGGGGCGACGCACTGAAGCTTTCTTT. Protein: CASSIQGRRTEAFF.

The genes are TRBV2 and TRBJ2-1, with TRBD2 matching over 11 bases. This CDR3 contains 15 residues. The J segment lost 9 bases and the V segment lost 6 bases, leaving 10 bases of the junction unmatched. The germline V gene encodes CDR1 SNHLY and CDR2 FYNNEI. The CDR3 nucleotides are TGTGCCAGCAGACTTAGCGGGGGGGCGTCAAGTGAGCAGTTCTTC. Amino acids: CASRLSGGASSEQFF.

This clone has only a few counts. V gene TRBV4-2 combines with J gene TRBJ2-7; TRBD2 matches 8 bases. Trimming at V came to 1 base and at J to 5 bases, leaving 10 bases not matched to a gene. CDR3 size: 16 residues. Germline assignment: CDR1 LGHNA and CDR2 YNFKEQ. The CDR3 DNA reads as TGTGCCAGCAGCCAAGTTCTGGCGGGGGGAATCCACGAGCAGTACTTC. Translation gives CASSQVLAGGIHEQYF.

For this clone: It may be a read error: a sequence one base away is much more abundant. The V gene is TRBV4-3, the J gene TRBJ1-5, with TRBD1 matching over 8 bases. This CDR3 spans 14 amino acids. The junction had 1 base not matched to a gene; V was cut back by 5 bases and J by 1 base. Germline V CDR1 and CDR2: LGHNA, YSLEER. The CDR3 is CASSSGGSNQPQHF. Here the CDR3 DNA reads TGCGCCAGCAGCTCAGGGGGCAGCAATCAGCCCCAGCATTTT.

The rearrangement joins TRBV29-1 to TRBJ2-2; weak D call: TRBD1 (5 bases). Germline V CDR1 and CDR2: SQVTM, ANQGSEA. The CDR3 sequence is 15 residues long. The V and J ends lost 0 bases and 0 bases respectively, with 8 bases between them. CDR3 DNA sequence: TGCAGCGTTGAAGATCCAGGGTCGAACACCGGGGAGCTGTTTTTT. It encodes CSVEDPGSNTGELFF.

J is TRBJ2-2 and V is TRBV18; D uncertain. There are 13 residues in the CDR3. V was pared by 5 bases and J by 1 base, with 5 bases between. Germline V gene sequence: CDR1 KGHSH, CDR2 LQKENI. For the CDR3, the DNA is TGTGCCAGCTCATTCAGGAACACCGGGGAGCTGTTTTTT. Translation: CASSFRNTGELFF.

V gene TRBV11-2 combines with J gene TRBJ2-4; TRBD1 is a possible D gene (6 bases). Looked up from germline, CDR1 is SGHAT and CDR2 is FQNNGV. The CDR3 loop spans 18 amino acids. Deletions cut 5 bases from V and 4 bases from J, with 24 bases between. DNA of the CDR3: TGTGCCAGCAGCCCCCGAGGGGCAGGGGCGGGCCAAAAAAACATTCAGTACTTC. It translates to CASSPRGAGAGQKNIQYF. Using reference TRBV11-2 and TRBJ2-4 for the parts outside the CDR3, the full variable domain is EAGVAQSPRYKIIEKRQSVAFWCNPISGHATLYWYQQILGQGPKLLIQFQNNGVVDDSQLPKDRFSAERLKGVDSTLKIQPAKLEDSAVYLCASSPRGAGAGQKNIQYFGAGTRLSVL.

The chain has TRBV11-2 and TRBJ2-7; perhaps TRBD2 as D (6 bases). Germline CDR1 SGHAT, CDR2 FQNNGV. The CDR3 length is 14 residues. V was clipped by 5 bases and J by 5 bases, with 16 bases between them. In DNA form, the CDR3 reads TGTGCCAGCAGCCGCCGGGACTTGCGGGACGAGCAGTACGTC. Amino acid sequence: CASSRRDLRDEQYV.

The CDR3 bases are TGTGCCAGCAGCTTAGCCAGGGTGATGAACACTGAAGCTTTCTTT. It codes for CASSLARVMNTEAFF. The chain recombines TRBV11-2 with TRBJ1-1; possible D gene TRBD1, 5 bases. Germline assignment: CDR1 SGHAT and CDR2 FQNNGV. V was cut by 1 base and J by 0 bases, with 9 bases left in between. The CDR3 spans 15 residues.

The rearrangement uses TRBV7-9 and TRBJ1-1; 9 bases map to TRBD1. The CDR3 is made up of 15 amino acids. The ends lost 3 bases at V and 1 base at J; junction bases unmatched: 3. CDR1 is SEHNR, CDR2 FQNEAQ, per germline (reference sequence). The CDR3 bases are TGTGCCAGCAGCTTGATGGGACAGGGGAACACTGAAGCTTTCTTT. Residues: CASSLMGQGNTEAFF.

This chain uses TRBV5-5 with TRBJ2-4; 10 nucleotides agree with TRBD2. After removal of 4 bases from V and 6 bases from J, the junction contained 7 bases not matched to a gene. This CDR3 region has 15 residues. Germline assignment: CDR1 SGHKS and CDR2 YYEKEE (reference sequence). DNA for the CDR3: TGTGCCAGCAGCCCAGGGGGACTAGCGAGAAACATTCAGTACTTC. Its protein is CASSPGGLARNIQYF.

The chain has TRBV7-9 and TRBJ2-3; 9 bases are shared with TRBD2. This CDR3 contains 16 residues. Losses at the gene ends were 1 base for V and 4 bases for J; bases not matched to a gene: 6. Germline V lookup: CDR1 SEHNR, CDR2 FQNEAQ (reference sequence). CDR3 sequence reads: CASSLVSGGPADTQYF. DNA for the CDR3: TGTGCCAGCAGCTTAGTGAGCGGGGGGCCCGCAGATACGCAGTATTTT.

This chain links TRBV11-2 with TRBJ1-2; D is possibly TRBD1 (6 bases). Trimming took 1 base from V and 6 from J, leaving 18 bases between them. The CDR3 sequence is 16 residues long. Germline lookup yields CDR1 SGHAT and CDR2 FQNNGV. The DNA of the CDR3 is TGTGCCAGCAGCTTAGTACTGGACAGTCCCGCCAATGGCTACACCTTC. Translating it yields CASSLVLDSPANGYTF. Using reference TRBV11-2 and TRBJ1-2 for the parts outside the CDR3, the full variable domain is EAGVAQSPRYKIIEKRQSVAFWCNPISGHATLYWYQQILGQGPKLLIQFQNNGVVDDSQLPKDRFSAERLKGVDSTLKIQPAKLEDSAVYLCASSLVLDSPANGYTFGSGTRLTVV.

The V and J genes are TRBV5-6 and TRBJ1-1; a possible D gene is TRBD1 (5 bases). CDR3 length equals 14 residues. Trimming took 1 base from V and 3 from J, leaving 10 bases between them. Germline-derived CDR1 and CDR2 are SGHDT and YYEEEE. In DNA form, the CDR3 reads TGTGCCAGCAGCTTGCGGGGGTTGTACACTGAAGCTTTCTTT. It specifies CASSLRGLYTEAFF.

This clone appeared a few times. The J gene is TRBJ1-1, the V gene TRBV28, with 7 bases identical to TRBD1. The CDR3 has 14 residues. Looked up from germline, CDR1 is MDHEN and CDR2 is SYDVKM. V lost 8 bases to trimming and J lost 0 bases; unmatched junction nucleotides: 6. Here the CDR3 DNA reads TGTGCCAGCCACTCCACAGGGGTGAACACTGAAGCTTTCTTT. Encoded protein: CASHSTGVNTEAFF.

This chain joins TRBV28 and TRBJ1-4, with TRBD1 as a possible D gene (5 bases). This CDR3 has 13 amino acids. Germline CDR1 MDHEN, CDR2 SYDVKM. V lost 7 bases to trimming and J lost 5 bases, with 11 bases between them. The CDR3 DNA is TGTGCCAGCAAAGACAGTATAAATGAAAAACTGTTTTTT. It encodes CASKDSINEKLFF. Using reference TRBV28 and TRBJ1-4 for the parts outside the CDR3, the full variable domain is DVKVTQSSRYLVKRTGEKVFLECVQDMDHENMFWYRQDPGLGLRLIYFSYDVKMKEKGDIPEGYSVSREKKERFSLILESASTNQTSMYLCASKDSINEKLFFGSGTQLSVL.

This rearrangement joins TRBV18 to TRBJ2-7, with 9 nucleotides matching TRBD1. With V trimmed by 0 bases and J by 5 bases, 5 bases remained unmatched. The CDR3 totals 15 residues. CDR1 and CDR2 from the germline V gene are KGHSH and LQKENI. The CDR3 DNA is TGTGCCAGCTCACCACCGGGACAGGGTTTCCACGAGCAGTACTTC. Amino acids: CASSPPGQGFHEQYF.

A single count supports this clone. This chain connects TRBV2 to TRBJ2-7; 7 bases are shared with TRBD1. The CDR3 is 14 residues long. The ends lost 6 bases at V and 2 bases at J; junction bases unmatched: 7. Germline V lookup: CDR1 SNHLY, CDR2 FYNNEI. The CDR3 reads CASRRQGQTYEQYF. Here the CDR3 DNA reads TGTGCCAGCAGGCGCCAGGGACAGACCTACGAGCAGTACTTC.

This clone was detected a few times. The CDR3 sequence: CASSDRDGNQPQHF. The CDR3 nucleotides read TGTGCCAGTTCCGACAGGGACGGCAATCAGCCCCAGCATTTT. The chain combines TRBV19 with TRBJ1-5; 7 bases are a match to TRBD1. The CDR3 totals 14 residues. V dropped 8 bases and J dropped 2; count of bases not matched to a gene: 6. CDR1 and CDR2 (germline): LNHDA, SQIVND (reference sequence).

This clone showed up just a few times. The rearrangement links TRBV7-8 to TRBJ2-1; TRBD2 matches at 13 bases. The germline V gene encodes CDR1 SGHVS and CDR2 FQNEAQ. The CDR3 is made up of 17 amino acids. V lost 7 bases, J lost 8 bases, and 14 bases stayed unmatched. Here the CDR3 DNA reads TGTGCCAGCAACCTGAGATGGGGGACTAGCGGGGCGGATGAGCAGTTCTTC. It translates to CASNLRWGTSGADEQFF.

The rearrangement links TRBV18 to TRBJ1-1, with TRBD1 matching over 7 bases. The CDR3 sequence is 15 residues long. The junction had 2 bases not matched to a gene; V was cut back by 0 bases and J by 1 base. CDR1 KGHSH and CDR2 LQKENI come from the germline V gene. In DNA, the CDR3 is TGTGCCAGCTCACCACCGACAGGGCAGAACACTGAAGCTTTCTTT. Translation gives CASSPPTGQNTEAFF.

This clone was seen just once. The chain recombines TRBV11-3 with TRBJ2-5; 12 bases are shared with TRBD2. In germline, CDR1 is SGHNT, CDR2 YENEEA. This CDR3 is built from 15 residues. The J segment lost 1 base and the V segment lost 5 bases, leaving 2 bases of the junction unmatched. The CDR3 nucleotides are TGTGCCAGCAGCCAGGGACTAGCGGGCCAAGAGACCCAGTACTTC. As protein: CASSQGLAGQETQYF. The full variable domain, completed using reference TRBV11-3 and TRBJ2-5, is EAGVVQSPRYKIIEKKQPVAFWCNPISGHNTLYWYLQNLGQGPELLIRYENEEAVDDSQLPKDRFSAERLKGVDSTLKIQPAELGDSAVYLCASSQGLAGQETQYFGPGTRLLVL.